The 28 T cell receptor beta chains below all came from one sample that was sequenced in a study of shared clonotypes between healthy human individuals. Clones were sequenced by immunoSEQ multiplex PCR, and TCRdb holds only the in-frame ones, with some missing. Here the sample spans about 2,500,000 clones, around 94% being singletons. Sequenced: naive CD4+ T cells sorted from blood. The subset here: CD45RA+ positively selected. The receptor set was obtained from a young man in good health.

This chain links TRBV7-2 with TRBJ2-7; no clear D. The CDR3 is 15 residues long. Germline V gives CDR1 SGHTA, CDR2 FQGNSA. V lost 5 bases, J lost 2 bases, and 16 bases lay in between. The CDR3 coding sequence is TGTGCCAGCAGCCCCAGTTGGGCAAATCCCTACGAGCAGTACTTC. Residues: CASSPSWANPYEQYF.

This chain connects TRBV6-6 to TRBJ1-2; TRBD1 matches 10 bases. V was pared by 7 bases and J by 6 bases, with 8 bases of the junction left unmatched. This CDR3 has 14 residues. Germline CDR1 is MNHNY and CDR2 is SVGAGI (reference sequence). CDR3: CASTQGQGIDGYTF. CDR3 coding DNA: TGTGCCAGCACCCAGGGACAGGGGATAGATGGCTACACCTTC.

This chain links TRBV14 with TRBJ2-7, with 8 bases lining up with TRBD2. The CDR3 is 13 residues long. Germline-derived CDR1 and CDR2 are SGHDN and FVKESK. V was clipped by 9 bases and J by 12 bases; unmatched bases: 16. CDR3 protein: CARTGREGRDVYF. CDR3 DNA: TGTGCCAGGACGGGTCGGGAGGGCCGGGACGTGTACTTC. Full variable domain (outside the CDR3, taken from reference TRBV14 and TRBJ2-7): EAGVTQFPSHSVIEKGQTVTLRCDPISGHDNLYWYRRVMGKEIKFLLHFVKESKQDESGMPNNRFLAERTGGTYSTLKVQPAELEDSGVYFCARTGREGRDVYFGPGTRLTVT.

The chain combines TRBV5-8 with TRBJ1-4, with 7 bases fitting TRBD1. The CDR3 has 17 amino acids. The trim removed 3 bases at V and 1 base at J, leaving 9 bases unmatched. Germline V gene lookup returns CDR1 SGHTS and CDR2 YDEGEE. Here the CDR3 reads CASSSGQSAGTNEKLFF. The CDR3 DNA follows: TGTGCCAGCAGCTCGGGACAGTCTGCGGGAACTAATGAAAAACTGTTTTTT.

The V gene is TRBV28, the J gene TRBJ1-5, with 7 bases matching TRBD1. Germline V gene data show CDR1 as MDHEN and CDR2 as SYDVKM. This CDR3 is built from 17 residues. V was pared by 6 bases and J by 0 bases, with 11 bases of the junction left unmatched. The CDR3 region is CASSPGDSSYSNQPQHF. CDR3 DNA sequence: TGTGCCAGCAGCCCTGGGGACAGTAGTTATAGCAATCAGCCCCAGCATTTT.

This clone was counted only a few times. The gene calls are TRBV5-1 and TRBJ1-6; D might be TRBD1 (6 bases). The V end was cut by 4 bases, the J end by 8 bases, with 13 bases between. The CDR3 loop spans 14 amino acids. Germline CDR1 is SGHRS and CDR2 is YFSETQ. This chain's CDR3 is CASSTETGHSPLHF. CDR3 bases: TGCGCCAGCAGCACGGAGACAGGCCATTCACCCCTCCACTTT.

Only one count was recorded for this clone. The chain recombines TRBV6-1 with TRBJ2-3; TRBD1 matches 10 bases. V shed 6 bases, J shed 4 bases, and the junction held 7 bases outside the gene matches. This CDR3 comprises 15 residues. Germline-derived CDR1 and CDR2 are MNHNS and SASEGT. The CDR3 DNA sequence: TGTGCCAGCAGGAGAAGGACAGGGGGATCAGATACGCAGTATTTT. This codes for CASRRRTGGSDTQYF.

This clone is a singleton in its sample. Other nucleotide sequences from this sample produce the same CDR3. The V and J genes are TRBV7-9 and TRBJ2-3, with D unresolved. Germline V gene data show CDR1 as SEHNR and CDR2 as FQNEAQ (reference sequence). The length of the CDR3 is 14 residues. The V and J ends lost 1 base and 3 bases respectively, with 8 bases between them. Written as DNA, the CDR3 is TGTGCCAGCAGCTTAGGAGGAGCGACAGATACGCAGTATTTT. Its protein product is CASSLGGATDTQYF.

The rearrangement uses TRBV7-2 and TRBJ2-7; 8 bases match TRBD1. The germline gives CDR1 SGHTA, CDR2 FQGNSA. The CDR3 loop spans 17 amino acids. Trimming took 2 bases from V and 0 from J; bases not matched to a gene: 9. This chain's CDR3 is CASSLYWTGSVSYEQYF. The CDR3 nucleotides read TGTGCCAGCAGCTTATATTGGACAGGGAGCGTCTCCTACGAGCAGTACTTC.

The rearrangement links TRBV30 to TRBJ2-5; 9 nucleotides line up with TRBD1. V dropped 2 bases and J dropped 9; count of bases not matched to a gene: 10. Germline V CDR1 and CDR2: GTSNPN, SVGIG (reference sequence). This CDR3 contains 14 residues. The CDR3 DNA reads TGTGCCTGGAGTCCCTTCGGACAGGGGACGGCCCAGTACTTC. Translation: CAWSPFGQGTAQYF.

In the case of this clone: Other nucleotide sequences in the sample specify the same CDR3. The CDR3 DNA sequence: TGCGCCAGCAGCCCGGGACTCAGCACAGATACGCAGTATTTT. Its protein is CASSPGLSTDTQYF. J is TRBJ2-3 and V is TRBV5-1; D might be TRBD2 (6 bases). CDR3 length equals 14 residues. Trimming took off 4 bases at V and 0 bases at J, with 9 bases between the two ends. Germline CDR1 is SGHRS and CDR2 is YFSETQ. Variable domain in full (rest from reference TRBV5-1 and TRBJ2-3): KAGVTQTPRYLIKTRGQQVTLSCSPISGHRSVSWYQQTPGQGLQFLFEYFSETQRNKGNFPGRFSGRQFSNSRSEMNVSTLELGDSALYLCASSPGLSTDTQYFGPGTRLTVL.

CDR3 sequence reads: CASSEVDRSNYGYTF. The DNA for the CDR3 is TGTGCCAGCAGCGAAGTGGACAGATCTAACTATGGCTACACCTTC. This sequence joins TRBV9 and TRBJ1-2; D is perhaps TRBD1 (6 bases). Per germline, CDR1 SGDLS and CDR2 YYNGEE. There are 15 residues in the CDR3. Trimming shortened V by 3 bases and J by 0 bases, and 12 bases separated the two germline ends.

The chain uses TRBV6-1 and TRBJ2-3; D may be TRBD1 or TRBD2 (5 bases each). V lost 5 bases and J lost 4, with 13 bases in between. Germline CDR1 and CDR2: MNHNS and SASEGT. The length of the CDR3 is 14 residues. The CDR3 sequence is CASSHLRDADTQYF. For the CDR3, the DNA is TGTGCCAGCAGTCACTTACGGGACGCAGATACGCAGTATTTT.

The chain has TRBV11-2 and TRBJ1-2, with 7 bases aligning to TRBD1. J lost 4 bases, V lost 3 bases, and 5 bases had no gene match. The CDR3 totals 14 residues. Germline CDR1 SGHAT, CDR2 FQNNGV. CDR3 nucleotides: TGTGCCAGCAGCTTCACAGGGGCTCCCTATGGCTACACCTTC. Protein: CASSFTGAPYGYTF. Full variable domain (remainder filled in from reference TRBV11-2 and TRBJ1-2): EAGVAQSPRYKIIEKRQSVAFWCNPISGHATLYWYQQILGQGPKLLIQFQNNGVVDDSQLPKDRFSAERLKGVDSTLKIQPAKLEDSAVYLCASSFTGAPYGYTFGSGTRLTVV.

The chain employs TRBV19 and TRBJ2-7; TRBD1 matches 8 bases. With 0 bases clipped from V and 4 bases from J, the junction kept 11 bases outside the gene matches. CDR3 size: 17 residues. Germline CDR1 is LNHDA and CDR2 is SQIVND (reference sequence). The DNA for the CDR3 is TGTGCCAGTAGTATAGACCTGCAGGGGGCAAGGTTGTACGAGCAGTACTTC. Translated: CASSIDLQGARLYEQYF.

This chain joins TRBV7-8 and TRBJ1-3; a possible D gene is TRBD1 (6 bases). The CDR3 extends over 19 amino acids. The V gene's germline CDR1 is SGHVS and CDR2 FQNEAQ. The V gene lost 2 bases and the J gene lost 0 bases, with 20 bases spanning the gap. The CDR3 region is CASSLIVRTVKNSGNTIYF. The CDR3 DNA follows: TGTGCCAGCAGCTTAATTGTGAGGACAGTGAAAAACTCTGGAAACACCATATATTTT.

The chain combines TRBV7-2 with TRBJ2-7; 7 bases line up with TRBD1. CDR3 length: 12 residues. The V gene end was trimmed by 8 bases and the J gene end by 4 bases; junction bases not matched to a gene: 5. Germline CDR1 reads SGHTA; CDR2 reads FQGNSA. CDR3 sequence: CASGRDRYEQYF. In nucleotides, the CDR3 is TGTGCCAGCGGCCGGGACAGATACGAGCAGTACTTC.

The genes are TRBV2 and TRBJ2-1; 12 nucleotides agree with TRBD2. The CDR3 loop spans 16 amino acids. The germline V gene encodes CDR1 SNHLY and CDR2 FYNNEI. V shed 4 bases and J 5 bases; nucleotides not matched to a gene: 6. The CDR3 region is CASSGPSGGANNEQFF. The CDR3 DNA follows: TGTGCCAGCAGTGGACCTAGCGGGGGGGCCAACAATGAGCAGTTCTTC.

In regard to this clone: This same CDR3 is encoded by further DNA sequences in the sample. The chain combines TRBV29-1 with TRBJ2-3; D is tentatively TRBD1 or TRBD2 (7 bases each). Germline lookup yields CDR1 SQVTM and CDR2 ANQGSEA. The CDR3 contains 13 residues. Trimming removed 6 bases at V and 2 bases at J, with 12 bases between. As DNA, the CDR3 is TGCAGCGTCGGGGGGACAGTCACAGATACGCAGTATTTT. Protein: CSVGGTVTDTQYF.

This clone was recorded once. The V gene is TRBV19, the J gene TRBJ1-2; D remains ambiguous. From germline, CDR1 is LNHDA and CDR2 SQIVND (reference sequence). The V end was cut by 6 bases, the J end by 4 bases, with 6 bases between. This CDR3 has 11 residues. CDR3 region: CASSDGYGYTF. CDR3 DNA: TGTGCCAGTAGCGATGGCTATGGCTACACCTTC.

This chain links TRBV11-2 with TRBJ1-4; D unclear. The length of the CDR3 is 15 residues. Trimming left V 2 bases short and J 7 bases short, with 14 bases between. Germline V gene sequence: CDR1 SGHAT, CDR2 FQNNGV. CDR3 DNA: TGTGCCAGCAGCTTAAGGAGGGCAGGCGGTGAAAAACTGTTTTTT. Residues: CASSLRRAGGEKLFF.

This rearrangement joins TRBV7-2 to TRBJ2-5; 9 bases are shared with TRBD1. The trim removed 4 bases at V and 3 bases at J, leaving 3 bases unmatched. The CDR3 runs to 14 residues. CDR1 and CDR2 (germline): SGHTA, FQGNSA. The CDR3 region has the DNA TGTGCCAGCAGCTCGGGACAGGGCAAAGAGACCCAGTACTTC. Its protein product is CASSSGQGKETQYF.

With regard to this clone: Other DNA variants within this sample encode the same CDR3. The CDR3 DNA sequence: TGTGCCAGCAGTTACTCCGACAGCACCTATGGCTACACCTTC. It specifies CASSYSDSTYGYTF. The chain joins TRBV6-5 to TRBJ1-2, with D possibly matching TRBD1 (5 bases). This CDR3 has 14 residues. Germline V gene data show CDR1 as MNHEY and CDR2 as SVGAGI. Trimming stripped 0 bases from V and 4 bases from J, with 9 bases between.

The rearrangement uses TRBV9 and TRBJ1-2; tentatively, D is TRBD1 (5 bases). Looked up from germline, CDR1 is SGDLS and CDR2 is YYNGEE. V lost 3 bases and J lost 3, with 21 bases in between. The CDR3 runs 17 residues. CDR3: CASSGSLWGSKDYGYTF. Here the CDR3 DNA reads TGTGCCAGCAGCGGTAGCCTCTGGGGGAGTAAAGACTATGGCTACACCTTC.

CDR3 coding DNA: TGTGCCACCAGCAGAGATTATGGCCGCCAAGAGACCCAGTACTTC. This encodes CATSRDYGRQETQYF. This sequence joins TRBV15 and TRBJ2-5; D unresolved. The CDR3 runs to 15 residues. Germline V gene sequence: CDR1 LNHNV, CDR2 YYDKDF (reference sequence). V was cut by 0 bases and J by 1 base, with 9 bases left in between. Supplemented by reference TRBV15 and TRBJ2-5, the full variable domain reads DAMVIQNPRYQVTQFGKPVTLSCSQTLNHNVMYWYQQKSSQAPKLLFHYYDKDFNNEADTPDNFQSRRPNTSFCFLDIRSPGLGDTAMYLCATSRDYGRQETQYFGPGTRLLVL.

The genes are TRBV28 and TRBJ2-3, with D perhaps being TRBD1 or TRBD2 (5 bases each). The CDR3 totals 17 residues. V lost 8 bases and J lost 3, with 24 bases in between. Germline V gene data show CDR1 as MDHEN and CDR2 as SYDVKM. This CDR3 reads CASQTWGYYMGTDTQYF. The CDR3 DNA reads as TGTGCCAGCCAAACCTGGGGGTATTATATGGGAACAGATACGCAGTATTTT.

The DNA of the CDR3 is TGCGCCAGCAGCCCCTTACAGGGGGCGCCGGGGGGCTACACCTTC. Its protein is CASSPLQGAPGGYTF. The chain combines TRBV4-1 with TRBJ1-2, with 9 bases fitting TRBD1. The J segment lost 8 bases and the V segment lost 4 bases, leaving 11 bases of the junction unmatched. This CDR3 has 15 residues. Germline V gene sequence: CDR1 MGHRA, CDR2 YSYEKL.

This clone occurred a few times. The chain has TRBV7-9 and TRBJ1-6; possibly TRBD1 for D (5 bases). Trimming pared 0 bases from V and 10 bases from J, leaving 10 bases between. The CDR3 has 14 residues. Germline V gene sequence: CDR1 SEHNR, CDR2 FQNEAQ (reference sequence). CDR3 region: CASSLARGLSPLHF. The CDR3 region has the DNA TGTGCCAGCAGCTTAGCACGGGGCCTCTCACCCCTCCACTTT.